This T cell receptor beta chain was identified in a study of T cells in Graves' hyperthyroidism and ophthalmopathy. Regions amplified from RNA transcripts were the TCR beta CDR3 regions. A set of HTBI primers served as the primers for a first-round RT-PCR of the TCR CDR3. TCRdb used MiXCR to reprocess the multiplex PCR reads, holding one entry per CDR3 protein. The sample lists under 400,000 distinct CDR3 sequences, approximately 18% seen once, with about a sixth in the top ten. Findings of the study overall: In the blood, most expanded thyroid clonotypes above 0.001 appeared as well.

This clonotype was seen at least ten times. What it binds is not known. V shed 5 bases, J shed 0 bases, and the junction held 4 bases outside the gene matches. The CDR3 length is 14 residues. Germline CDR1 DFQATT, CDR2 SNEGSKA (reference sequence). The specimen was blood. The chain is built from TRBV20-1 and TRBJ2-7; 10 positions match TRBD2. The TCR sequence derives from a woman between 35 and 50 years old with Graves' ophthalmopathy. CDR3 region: CSALPSGSSYEQYF. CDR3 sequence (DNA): TGCAGTGCTTTACCTAGCGGGAGCTCCTACGAGCAGTACTTC.